The subject of this entry is one T cell receptor beta chain. The germline V gene has CDR1 LNHDA and CDR2 SQIVND (reference sequence). Trimming removed 2 bases from V and 1 base from J, with 14 bases in between. The CDR3 is 16 amino acids. TCR beta chains were sequenced at survey level with immunoSEQ. Libraries were prepared by immunoSEQ multiplex PCR; TCRdb keeps only in-frame clonotypes and omits some of them. The sample comprises 68,000 or so clones, roughly 93% of which are singletons, and 3.5% to 5.5% rests with the top ten. The chain recombines TRBV19 with TRBJ1-1; the D is unclear. Sequencing was done on a sample of PBMCs. The clonotype originates from a man aged 40-50 years with rheumatoid arthritis. CDR3 nucleotide sequence: TGTGCCAGTAGTATAAAATTGGGAAAGGGGAACACTGAAGCTTTCTTT. It encodes CASSIKLGKGNTEAFF.